These 2 T cell receptor beta chains originate from one sample sequenced in a study of T cells in Graves' hyperthyroidism and ophthalmopathy. Researchers amplified the TCR beta CDR3 regions from RNA transcripts. HTBI primers were the set used in a first-round RT-PCR of the TCR CDR3. Via MiXCR, TCRdb re-called the multiplex PCR reads, giving one row per CDR3 protein. The table shows under 250,000 distinct CDR3 sequences, with 17% occurring only once. Specimen: blood. These receptors were collected from a man aged 45-65 years with Graves' hyperthyroidism.

This clonotype was observed many times. The chain joins TRBV5-5 to TRBJ2-7; the D is unclear. V dropped 4 bases and J dropped 4 bases, with 21 bases sitting between them. The CDR3 covers 16 residues. Germline V gives CDR1 SGHKS, CDR2 YYEKEE (reference sequence). The DNA of the CDR3 is TGTGCCAGCAGCCCAAGGGCGATGACATGGGCATACGAGCAGTACTTC. Translated: CASSPRAMTWAYEQYF.

This clonotype was counted ten times or more. The rearrangement joins TRBV6-1 to TRBJ2-3; D unclear. Trimming took 10 bases from V and 2 from J, leaving 19 bases between them. The CDR3 is 15 residues long. Germline V gene data show CDR1 as MNHNS and CDR2 as SASEGT. CDR3 region: CATLTSGSSTDTQYF. The CDR3 DNA follows: TGTGCCACGCTTACTTCAGGTAGCTCCACAGATACGCAGTATTTT.